This T cell receptor (beta chain) was found in a study of T cells expressing NK-cell markers. Background on the study: Serological testing identified seven of the eight sequenced donors as HCMV-seropositive and one as seronegative.

TCRdb re-called the 5' RACE reads and shows each CDR3 protein once, DNA omitted. In total, the table holds over 350,000 distinct CDR3 sequences. This CDR3 contains 13 residues. The genes are TRBV12-3 or TRBV12-4 and TRBJ2-5; TCRdb designates TRBD2, a call that cannot be tested without DNA. This TCR derives from a woman aged 45-65 years in good health. The sample comprised blood T cells: a sorted CD56 or NKG2C T cell subset, CD4+ or CD8+ T cells, or bulk PBMC T cells (not recorded which). CDR3 loop: CASSRTSLVTQYF.